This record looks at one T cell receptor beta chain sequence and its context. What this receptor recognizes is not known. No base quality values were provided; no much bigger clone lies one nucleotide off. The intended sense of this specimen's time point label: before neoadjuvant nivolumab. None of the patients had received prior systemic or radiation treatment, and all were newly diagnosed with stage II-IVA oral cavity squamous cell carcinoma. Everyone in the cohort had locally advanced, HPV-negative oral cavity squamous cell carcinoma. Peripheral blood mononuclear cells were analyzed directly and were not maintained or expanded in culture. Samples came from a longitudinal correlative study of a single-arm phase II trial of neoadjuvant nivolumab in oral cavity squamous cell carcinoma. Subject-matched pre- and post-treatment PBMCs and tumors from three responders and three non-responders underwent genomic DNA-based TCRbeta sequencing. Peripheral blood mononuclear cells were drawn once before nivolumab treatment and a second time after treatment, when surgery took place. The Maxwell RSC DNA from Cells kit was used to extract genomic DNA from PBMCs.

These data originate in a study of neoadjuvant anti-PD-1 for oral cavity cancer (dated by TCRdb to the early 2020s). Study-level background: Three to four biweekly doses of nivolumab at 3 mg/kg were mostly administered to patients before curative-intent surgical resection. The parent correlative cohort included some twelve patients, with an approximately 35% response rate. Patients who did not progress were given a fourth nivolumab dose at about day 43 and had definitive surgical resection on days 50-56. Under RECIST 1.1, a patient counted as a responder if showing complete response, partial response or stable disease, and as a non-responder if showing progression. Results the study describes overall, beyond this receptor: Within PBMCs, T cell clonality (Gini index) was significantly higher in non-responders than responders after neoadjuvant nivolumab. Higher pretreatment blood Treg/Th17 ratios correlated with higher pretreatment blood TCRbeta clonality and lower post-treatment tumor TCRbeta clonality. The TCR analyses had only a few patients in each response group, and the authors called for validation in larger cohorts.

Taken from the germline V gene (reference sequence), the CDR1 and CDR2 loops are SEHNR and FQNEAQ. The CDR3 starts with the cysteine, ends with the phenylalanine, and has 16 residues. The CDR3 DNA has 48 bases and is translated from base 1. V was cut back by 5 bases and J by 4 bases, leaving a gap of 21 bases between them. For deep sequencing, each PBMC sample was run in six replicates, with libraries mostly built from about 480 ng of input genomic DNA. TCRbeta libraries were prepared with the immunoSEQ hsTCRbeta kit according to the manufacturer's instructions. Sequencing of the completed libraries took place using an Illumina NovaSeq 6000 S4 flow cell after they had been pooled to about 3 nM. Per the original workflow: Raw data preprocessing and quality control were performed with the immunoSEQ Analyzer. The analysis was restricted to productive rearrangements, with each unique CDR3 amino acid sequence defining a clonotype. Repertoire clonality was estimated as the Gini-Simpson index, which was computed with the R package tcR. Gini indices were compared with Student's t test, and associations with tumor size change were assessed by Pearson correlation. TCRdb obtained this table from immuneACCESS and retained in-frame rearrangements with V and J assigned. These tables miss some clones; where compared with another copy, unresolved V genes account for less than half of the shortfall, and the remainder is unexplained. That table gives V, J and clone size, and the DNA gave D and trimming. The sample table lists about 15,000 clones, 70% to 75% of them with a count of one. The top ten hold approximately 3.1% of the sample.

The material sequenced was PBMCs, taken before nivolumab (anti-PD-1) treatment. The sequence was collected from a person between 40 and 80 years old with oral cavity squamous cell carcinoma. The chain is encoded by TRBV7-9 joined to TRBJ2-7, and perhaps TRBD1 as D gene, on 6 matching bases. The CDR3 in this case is CASSSQQGPFRYEQYF. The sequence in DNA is TGTGCCAGCAGCAGTCAACAGGGACCTTTCCGATACGAGCAGTACTTC.